The rows below give T cell receptor beta chains drawn from one sample of a study of patients and donors after allogeneic stem cell transplantation. In TCRdb, the RT-PCR reads were re-called with MiXCR into one record per CDR3 protein. There are under 95,000 distinct CDR3 sequences in the sample; around 5% occur only once, and 2.5% to 3% lies in the top ten. The sequencing sample was made of blood, either unsorted or a sorted T cell fraction (not recorded which). The origin of the receptors is a human donor who was either an allogeneic HSCT recipient or a stem cell or donor lymphocyte infusion donor (not recorded which). It is not recorded whose cells these are; they may come from a transplant donor. CDR3s include the opening cysteine and the closing phenylalanine or tryptophan. D genes are given only for firm matches. Part of the rows lack a size; the others show once, few, many or a class for expanded clones.

>TRBJ1-5|.|TRBV29-1|TRBD1
TGCAGCGCCCAGGGGGGAAAGGATCAGCCCCAGCATTTT
CSAQGGKDQPQHF
>TRBJ2-6|many|TRBV29-1|.
TGCAGCGTTGCAGGACGGACCTCTGGGGCCAACGTCCTGACTTTC
CSVAGRTSGANVLTF
>TRBJ1-2|many|TRBV6-1|.
TGTGCCAGCAGTGTCCGGGCCCAAGGCTATGGCTACACCTTC
CASSVRAQGYGYTF
>TRBJ1-2|few|TRBV20-1|TRBD1
TGCAGTGCTCCTCTCTTTCTGGGACAGGGGCAAGCTAACTATGGCTACACCTTC
CSAPLFLGQGQANYGYTF
>TRBJ2-3|many|TRBV7-3|TRBD2
TGTGCCAGCAGCTACGGGACTAGCGGGAGACGATTGGGGGATACGCAGTATTTT
CASSYGTSGRRLGDTQYF
>TRBJ1-1|many|TRBV12-3/TRBV12-4|.
TGTGCCAGCAGTTTTGAGGCCAGAGGGAACACTGAAGCTTTCTTT
CASSFEARGNTEAFF
>TRBJ2-3|many|TRBV30|TRBD2
TGTGCCTGGAGTCGGACTAGCGGGGGACGCACAGATACGCAGTATTTT
CAWSRTSGGRTDTQYF
>TRBJ2-1|many|TRBV12-3/TRBV12-4|.
TGTGCCAGCAGGTGGGGGGAAGCCAATGAGCAGTTCTTC
CASRWGEANEQFF
>TRBJ2-3|many|TRBV5-6|TRBD2
TGTGCCAGCTCCGGGCGGGAGCGGGATACGCAGTATTTT
CASSGRERDTQYF
>TRBJ1-2|many|TRBV20-1|TRBD1
TGCAGTGCCCATTTGGGACAGCCTCCTAACTATGGCTACACCTTC
CSAHLGQPPNYGYTF
>TRBJ2-1|many|TRBV20-1|.
TGCAGTGCTTATACGAGACCTGAGCAGTTCTTC
CSAYTRPEQFF
>TRBJ2-2|many|TRBV7-3|.
TGTGCCAGCAGCCGGACAGCCCTTGGAACCGGGGAGCTGTTTTTT
CASSRTALGTGELFF
>TRBJ2-1|many|TRBV9|TRBD1
TGTGCCAGCAGCGTAGGGGGACAGGGCGATGAGCAGTTCTTC
CASSVGGQGDEQFF
>TRBJ2-5|.|TRBV28|TRBD2
TGTGCCAGCAGTTTCCGACGGGACTCTAGCGGGAGCGGAGAGACCCAGTACTTC
CASSFRRDSSGSGETQYF
>TRBJ1-5|few|TRBV6-1|.
TGTGCCAGCGAAGAGAGCGGATTCGATCAGCCCCAGCATTTT
CASEESGFDQPQHF
>TRBJ2-6|.|TRBV27|.
TGTGCCAGCAGACTCACCAGTCTTCTCGGCGTCCTGACTTTC
CASRLTSLLGVLTF
>TRBJ1-1|many|TRBV4-2|.
TGTGCCAGCAGCCGTGGAGGGACGGGGACTGAAGCTTTCTTT
CASSRGGTGTEAFF
>TRBJ1-6|many|TRBV19|TRBD1
TGTGCCAGCCAAACAGGACAGGGATATTCACCCCTCCACTTT
CASQTGQGYSPLHF
>TRBJ1-2|.|TRBV30|.
TGTGCCTGGGCCCGGGACGAAAACTATGGCTACACCTTC
CAWARDENYGYTF
>TRBJ2-3|many|TRBV20-1|.
TGCAGTGTTTCGGACCGGGATACGCAGTATTTT
CSVSDRDTQYF
>TRBJ1-5|many|TRBV12-3/TRBV12-4|.
TGTGCCAGCAGCGGACAAAGCTTTAGCAATCAGCCCCAGCATTTT
CASSGQSFSNQPQHF
>TRBJ2-1|many|TRBV6-2/TRBV6-3|TRBD2
TGTGCCAGCAATAGACCGGGACTAGCGGGGGGCACGAACTCCTACAATGAGCAGTTCTTC
CASNRPGLAGGTNSYNEQFF
>TRBJ2-2|many|TRBV11-2|TRBD2
TGTGCCAGCAGACCCGCGGAGCGGGAGCAAAGACGATGGAGCGGGGAGCTGTTTTTT
CASRPAEREQRRWSGELFF
>TRBJ2-3|many|TRBV2|.
TGTGCCAGCAGTCTCGAACGGGATACGCAGTATTTT
CASSLERDTQYF
>TRBJ2-1|many|TRBV10-3|.
TGTGCCATCAGTGAGTCGTCGGGCGGGACGTACAATGAGCAGTTCTTC
CAISESSGGTYNEQFF
>TRBJ1-2|few|TRBV5-1|.
TGCGCCAGCAGCTTGGGGACGGATAGCTACACCTTC
CASSLGTDSYTF
>TRBJ2-7|few|TRBV5-4|TRBD1
TGTGCCAGCAGCCGTGACCGGGACAGGGCAGGCGAGCAGTACTTC
CASSRDRDRAGEQYF
>TRBJ2-2|.|TRBV7-3|TRBD2
TGTGCCAGCAGCTTAACGAAGCCAGGGACTAGCTTCGGCGGGGAGCTGTTTTTT
CASSLTKPGTSFGGELFF
>TRBJ1-1|many|TRBV7-9|.
TGTGCCAGCAGCCTTAGGGTCACTGAAGCTTTCTTT
CASSLRVTEAFF
>TRBJ2-5|many|TRBV19|.
TGTGCCAGCGAAGAAGCATCCCGACTGTACTTC
CASEEASRLYF
>TRBJ2-5|few|TRBV24-1|.
TGTGCCACCAGTGATTCAAGGGAGGGGGAGGGAGAGACCCAGTACTTC
CATSDSREGEGETQYF
>TRBJ1-1|many|TRBV7-3|.
TGTGCCAGCAGCCCCTCCGGGGTCGGGGGCGGTACTGAAGCTTTCTTT
CASSPSGVGGGTEAFF
>TRBJ1-3|many|TRBV7-9|.
TGTGCCAGCAAGGAGAACGAGAACACCATATATTTT
CASKENENTIYF
>TRBJ2-7|many|TRBV7-9|.
TGTGCCAGCAGCTTTACTAGCTCCTACGAGCAGTACTTC
CASSFTSSYEQYF
>TRBJ1-3|many|TRBV19|.
TGTGCCAGTAACCCGAACAGGGCTGGAAACACCATATATTTT
CASNPNRAGNTIYF
>TRBJ2-5|many|TRBV20-1|.
TGCAGTGCTAGAGTAGGGCCGCGGGCCCAGTACTTC
CSARVGPRAQYF
>TRBJ2-7|.|TRBV19|.
TGTGCCAGTAGCCGGGGGCGCTCCTACGAGCAGTACTTC
CASSRGRSYEQYF
>TRBJ2-2|many|TRBV24-1|TRBD1
TGTGCCACCAGTGGGACACACCGGGACAGGGCTTTTCCGGGGGAGCTGTTTTTT
CATSGTHRDRAFPGELFF
>TRBJ1-3|many|TRBV7-8|.
TGTGCCAGCAGCGTATACCGGGACCGTAACTCTGGAAACACCATATATTTT
CASSVYRDRNSGNTIYF
>TRBJ1-4|many|TRBV18|.
TGTGCCAGCTCACCAAGGGCAGATGAAAAACTGTTTTTT
CASSPRADEKLFF
>TRBJ2-1|many|TRBV19|.
TGTGCCAGTAGTAGCGGGAAAGGTGAGCAGTTCTTC
CASSSGKGEQFF
>TRBJ2-6|.|TRBV7-3|.
TGTGCCAGCAGCCAACAGGGCTCTGGGGCCAACGTCCTGACTTTC
CASSQQGSGANVLTF
>TRBJ2-5|many|TRBV6-1|TRBD2
TGTGCCAGCAGCGGGACTATCGCAGAGACCCAGTACTTC
CASSGTIAETQYF
>TRBJ1-1|many|TRBV6-1|.
TGTGCCAGCAGCAGGTTATTGGGCACTGAAGCTTTCTTT
CASSRLLGTEAFF
>TRBJ2-5|few|TRBV20-1|TRBD2
TGCAGTGCTAGAGGCGAGACTAGCCCGGCGGAGACCCAGTACTTC
CSARGETSPAETQYF
>TRBJ2-7|.|TRBV28|TRBD2
TGTGCCAGCAGTTTAGCGGGAGAGGCCTACGAGCAGTACTTC
CASSLAGEAYEQYF
>TRBJ1-2|many|TRBV5-1|TRBD1
TGCGCCAGCAGCTTGGACAGGGGCCAGCCCTATGGCTACACCTTC
CASSLDRGQPYGYTF
>TRBJ1-2|.|TRBV29-1|TRBD1
TGCAGCGTTGGTGACAGGGGTGGCTATGGCTACACCTTC
CSVGDRGGYGYTF